This TCR beta chain was found in a study of radiotherapy plus CTLA-4 blockade in lung cancer. The repertoire was sequenced with immunoSEQ multiplex PCR; TCRdb's copy has only in-frame clones and lacks some. The table lists tens of thousands of clones, 85% to 90% of them singletons. The study's findings and limits: An expansion of tumor-derived TCR clones occurred in blood after radiotherapy plus ipilimumab.

CDR3 size: 14 residues. Trimming took off 3 bases at V and 4 bases at J, with 12 bases between the two ends. Germline CDR1 reads SNHLY; CDR2 reads FYNNEI. As regards this clone: The antigen remains unidentified.

This receptor was identified in a human donor with non-small cell lung cancer that progressed on radiotherapy plus ipilimumab. The chain has TRBV2 and TRBJ1-2; D gene ambiguous. This specimen consisted of peripheral blood, obtained from a patient treated with radiotherapy plus ipilimumab. In DNA, the CDR3 is TGTGCCAGCAGTGATACGAGCACCTTCTATGGCTACACCTTC. This gives the protein CASSDTSTFYGYTF.